A single sample is the source of the 29 T cell receptor beta chains below, sequenced in a study of blood T cell repertoires in COVID-19. Libraries were prepared by immunoSEQ multiplex PCR; TCRdb keeps only in-frame clonotypes and omits some of them. The table has 45,000 to 60,000 clones, 90% to 95% seen once. Material for sequencing was peripheral blood. These receptor sequences come from a middle-aged man with acute or convalescent COVID-19.

This chain joins TRBV19 and TRBJ1-6, with 10 bases fitting TRBD1. CDR3 length: 15 residues. The V and J ends lost 9 bases and 4 bases, in that order; junction bases with no gene match: 6. The germline V gene has CDR1 LNHDA and CDR2 SQIVND (reference sequence). For the CDR3, the DNA is TGTGCCAGCACCAAGGGACAGGGGTATAATTCACCCCTCCACTTT. Its translation: CASTKGQGYNSPLHF.

This chain joins TRBV5-4 and TRBJ2-7; D is unclear. The CDR3 extends over 11 amino acids. Trimming took off 4 bases at V and 3 bases at J, with 5 bases between the two ends. CDR1 and CDR2 (germline): SGHNT, YYREEE (reference sequence). The CDR3 nucleotides read TGTGCCAGCAGCACGAGCTACGAGCAGTACTTC. It translates to CASSTSYEQYF.

The chain recombines TRBV11-3 with TRBJ1-6; D not resolved. In germline, CDR1 is SGHNT, CDR2 YENEEA. Trimming removed 0 bases from V and 10 bases from J, with 7 bases in between. This CDR3 is built from 13 residues. CDR3 amino acids: CASSLDPSSPLHF. The DNA of the CDR3 is TGTGCCAGCAGCTTAGATCCGTCCTCACCCCTCCACTTT.

The chain links TRBV28 to TRBJ2-3, with 10 bases lining up with TRBD2. V dropped 5 bases and J dropped 7; count of bases not matched to a gene: 9. The germline gives CDR1 MDHEN, CDR2 SYDVKM. The CDR3 contains 15 residues. CDR3 nucleotides: TGTGCCAGCAGTCCTACTAGCGGGAACCTGAATACGCAGTATTTT. Encoded protein: CASSPTSGNLNTQYF.

The J gene is TRBJ1-1, the V gene TRBV10-1, with 8 bases lining up with TRBD1. J was trimmed by 0 bases and V by 6 bases; bases with no gene match: 3. The CDR3 covers 14 residues. Germline assignment: CDR1 WNHNN and CDR2 SYGVQD (reference sequence). The CDR3 reads CASSRTGLNTEAFF. CDR3 sequence (DNA): TGCGCCAGCAGCAGGACAGGGCTGAACACTGAAGCTTTCTTT.

The V gene is TRBV5-1, the J gene TRBJ2-7; 15 bases line up with TRBD2. The trim removed 4 bases at V and 4 bases at J, leaving 6 bases unmatched. Germline CDR1 is SGHRS and CDR2 is YFSETQ. CDR3 size: 16 residues. The chain's CDR3 is CASSEGLAGGGYEQYF. CDR3 nucleotide sequence: TGCGCCAGCAGCGAGGGACTAGCGGGAGGAGGGTACGAGCAGTACTTC. The entire variable domain, with the rest obtained from reference TRBV5-1 and TRBJ2-7, is as follows: KAGVTQTPRYLIKTRGQQVTLSCSPISGHRSVSWYQQTPGQGLQFLFEYFSETQRNKGNFPGRFSGRQFSNSRSEMNVSTLELGDSALYLCASSEGLAGGGYEQYFGPGTRLTVT.

V and J are TRBV3-1 (or the pseudogene TRBV3-2) and TRBJ1-2, with 9 positions matching TRBD1. Germline V gene lookup returns CDR1 LGHDT and CDR2 YNNKEL (reference sequence). The CDR3 length is 14 residues. The ends lost 6 bases at V and 5 bases at J; junction bases unmatched: 7. The CDR3 DNA reads TGTGCCAGCAGTTTTCCGGGACAGGGTTATGGCTACACCTTC. Translation: CASSFPGQGYGYTF.

The V call is TRBV10-3, the J call TRBJ1-5; the match to TRBD1 covers 8 bases. The CDR3 contains 13 residues. CDR1 is ENHRY and CDR2 is SYGVKD in the germline V gene. Trimming removed 10 bases from V and 4 bases from J; junction bases left unmatched: 6. The CDR3 here is CATSDRVNQPQHF. The CDR3 DNA is TGTGCCACCTCGGACAGGGTGAATCAGCCCCAGCATTTT.

This chain links TRBV11-3 with TRBJ2-5; D uncertain. Trimming shortened V by 1 base and J by 5 bases, and 8 bases separated the two germline ends. Germline values: CDR1 SGHNT, CDR2 YENEEA. The CDR3 loop spans 13 amino acids. The CDR3 nucleotides read TGTGCCAGCAGCTTAGTTTTCCGGGAGACCCAGTACTTC. The encoded protein is CASSLVFRETQYF.

This clone came up a few times. The rearrangement joins TRBV11-2 to TRBJ2-1, with D possibly matching TRBD1 (7 bases). Germline V lookup: CDR1 SGHAT, CDR2 FQNNGV. Trimming took 4 bases from V and 8 from J, leaving 18 bases between them. The CDR3 contains 15 residues. For the CDR3, the DNA is TGTGCCAGCAGCTCCCCTCGGATCAGGGGGGATGAGCAGTTCTTC. Protein sequence: CASSSPRIRGDEQFF. Full variable domain (missing parts from reference TRBV11-2 and TRBJ2-1): EAGVAQSPRYKIIEKRQSVAFWCNPISGHATLYWYQQILGQGPKLLIQFQNNGVVDDSQLPKDRFSAERLKGVDSTLKIQPAKLEDSAVYLCASSSPRIRGDEQFFGPGTRLTVL.

CDR3 DNA sequence: TGTGCCAGCAGCTGGACTAGCGGGACCGGGGAGCTGTTTTTT. As protein: CASSWTSGTGELFF. The gene calls are TRBV7-2 and TRBJ2-2, with 11 bases that match TRBD2. V trimming: 4 bases; J trimming: 5 bases; junction bases outside the gene matches: 0. Germline CDR1 and CDR2: SGHTA and FQGNSA. The CDR3 runs to 14 residues.

The rearrangement joins TRBV21-1 to TRBJ2-1; TRBD2, the table's D call, lacks a check against the DNA. TRBV21-1 is given as a pseudogene. The CDR3 contains 16 residues. The CDR3: CASSKVVAGGPSEQFF. For the CDR3, the DNA is TGTGCCAGCAGCAAAGTGGTAGCGGGAGGGCCTTCTGAGCAGTTCTTC.

This clone has a handful of counts. The rearrangement uses TRBV6-5 and TRBJ2-7, with D maybe TRBD1 (5 bases). V was shortened by 6 bases and J by 3 bases, with 15 bases between the two germline ends. This CDR3 is 14 amino acids long. The germline V gene encodes CDR1 MNHEY and CDR2 SVGAGI. The CDR3 loop reads CASSPGNPYYEQYF. The CDR3 coding sequence is TGTGCCAGCAGCCCAGGGAACCCTTACTACGAGCAGTACTTC.

The chain couples TRBV18 to TRBJ1-2, with 7 bases identical to TRBD1. The CDR3 runs to 16 residues. Germline V gives CDR1 KGHSH, CDR2 LQKENI. Germline trimming cut 2 bases from V and 0 bases from J; bases unmatched to any gene: 6. The CDR3 region is CASSPYPGTANYGYTF. The DNA for the CDR3 is TGTGCCAGCTCACCATATCCCGGGACAGCTAACTATGGCTACACCTTC.

J is TRBJ2-5 and V is TRBV19; 7 bases map to TRBD1. Germline V gene sequence: CDR1 LNHDA, CDR2 SQIVND (reference sequence). This CDR3 comprises 16 residues. V shed 3 bases, J shed 1 base, and the junction held 8 bases outside the gene matches. The chain's CDR3 is CASSINLGTAQETQYF. CDR3 DNA sequence: TGTGCCAGTAGTATCAACCTCGGGACAGCCCAAGAGACCCAGTACTTC.

The DNA for the CDR3 is TGTGCCAGCAGCTTACCCCAGTTGGCAGGTGCTTCACCCCTCCACTTT. It specifies CASSLPQLAGASPLHF. This sequence joins TRBV7-2 and TRBJ1-6, with D unresolved. The length of the CDR3 is 16 residues. Trimming shortened V by 2 bases and J by 9 bases, and 17 bases separated the two germline ends. CDR1 is SGHTA and CDR2 is FQGNSA in the germline V gene. Full variable domain (missing parts from reference TRBV7-2 and TRBJ1-6): GAGVSQSPSNKVTEKGKDVELRCDPISGHTALYWYRQSLGQGLEFLIYFQGNSAPDKSGLPSDRFSAERTGGSVSTLTIQRTQQEDSAVYLCASSLPQLAGASPLHFGNGTRLTVT.

The chain is built from TRBV30 and TRBJ2-2, with 11 positions matching TRBD2. The V and J ends lost 2 bases and 6 bases, in that order; junction bases with no gene match: 2. Germline CDR1 reads GTSNPN; CDR2 reads SVGIG (reference sequence). This CDR3 region has 14 residues. CDR3 amino acids: CAWSSGLAAGELFF. The CDR3 DNA reads TGTGCCTGGAGTTCGGGACTAGCGGCCGGGGAGCTGTTTTTT.

This clone appeared a single time. The CDR3 loop reads CSASQATSDEQFF. The CDR3 nucleotides are TGCAGTGCTAGTCAAGCGACTAGCGACGAGCAGTTCTTC. The chain is built from TRBV20-1 and TRBJ2-1; 8 nucleotides line up with TRBD2. CDR1 is DFQATT and CDR2 is SNEGSKA in the germline V gene (reference sequence). CDR3 length: 13 residues. The trim removed 3 bases at V and 10 bases at J, leaving 8 bases unmatched.

This chain joins TRBV7-9 and TRBJ2-5; D is perhaps TRBD2 (5 bases). The V gene lost 6 bases and the J gene lost 3 bases, with 14 bases spanning the gap. Germline V gene data show CDR1 as SEHNR and CDR2 as FQNEAQ (reference sequence). The CDR3 is 14 amino acids. The CDR3 loop reads CASRAAAGKETQYF. In DNA form, the CDR3 reads TGTGCCAGCAGGGCAGCGGCCGGAAAAGAGACCCAGTACTTC.

This chain connects TRBV10-2 to TRBJ2-7; perhaps TRBD1 as D (6 bases). V was shortened by 8 bases and J by 2 bases, with 16 bases between the two germline ends. This CDR3 region has 14 residues. The germline V gene has CDR1 WSHSY and CDR2 SAAADI. The CDR3 region is CASGPGVGPYEQYF. In DNA form, the CDR3 reads TGCGCCAGCGGACCAGGGGTTGGGCCCTACGAGCAGTACTTC.

This clone came up once. The chain joins TRBV30 to TRBJ2-5; 11 nucleotides align to TRBD1. With V trimmed by 3 bases and J by 5 bases, 2 bases remained unmatched. The CDR3 spans 13 residues. Germline V CDR1 and CDR2: GTSNPN, SVGIG (reference sequence). The DNA of the CDR3 is TGTGCCTGGAGCGGACAGGGGGCCGAGACCCAGTACTTC. Translating it yields CAWSGQGAETQYF.

V gene TRBV7-2 combines with J gene TRBJ1-2; no firm D call. The CDR3 spans 16 residues. The germline V gene encodes CDR1 SGHTA and CDR2 FQGNSA. V lost 1 base, J lost 4 bases, and 16 bases lay in between. Here the CDR3 reads CASSLVRAQDGYGYTF. CDR3 bases: TGTGCCAGCAGCTTAGTGAGGGCGCAGGATGGCTATGGCTACACCTTC.

This chain links TRBV6-6 with TRBJ2-2; perhaps TRBD2 as D (6 bases). The germline V and J ends were trimmed by 8 bases and 4 bases, with 11 bases remaining between them. This CDR3 contains 13 residues. CDR1 MNHNY and CDR2 SVGAGI come from the germline V gene (reference sequence). The CDR3 DNA reads TGTGCCAGCGGCGGGAAGGGCACCGGGGAGCTGTTTTTT. It translates to CASGGKGTGELFF.

The CDR3 sequence: CASSVEASPNEQFF. As DNA, the CDR3 is TGTGCCAGCAGCGTAGAGGCTAGCCCCAATGAGCAGTTCTTC. The chain recombines TRBV9 with TRBJ2-1; tentative D call: TRBD2 (5 bases). The V and J ends lost 0 bases and 6 bases respectively, with 10 bases between them. The CDR3 sequence is 14 residues long. Germline V CDR1 and CDR2: SGDLS, YYNGEE.

The genes are TRBV5-4 and TRBJ1-4; no clear D gene. In germline, CDR1 is SGHNT, CDR2 YYREEE (reference sequence). V was trimmed by 4 bases and J by 1 base, leaving 8 bases between them. The CDR3 contains 14 residues. CDR3 in DNA: TGTGCCAGCAGCCCTCAGGAAACTAATGAAAAACTGTTTTTT. Translating it yields CASSPQETNEKLFF.

This clone was seen a single time. This rearrangement joins TRBV3-1 (or the pseudogene TRBV3-2) to TRBJ2-7; 8 bases agree with TRBD1. The CDR3 loop spans 13 amino acids. J was trimmed by 6 bases and V by 6 bases; bases with no gene match: 7. Germline V gene data show CDR1 as LGHDT and CDR2 as YNNKEL (reference sequence). CDR3 nucleotide sequence: TGTGCCAGCAGTCGACAGGGGTGGGGCGAGCAGTACTTC. This codes for CASSRQGWGEQYF.

The chain is built from TRBV19 and TRBJ2-2; 7 nucleotides align to TRBD2. Germline V gene sequence: CDR1 LNHDA, CDR2 SQIVND (reference sequence). The length of the CDR3 is 16 residues. After removal of 4 bases from V and 5 bases from J, the junction contained 10 bases not matched to a gene. The CDR3 DNA reads TGTGCCAGTAGTAAGCGGGACCCAGGGCGGACCGGGGAGCTGTTTTTT. This gives the protein CASSKRDPGRTGELFF.

The genes are TRBV3-1 (or the pseudogene TRBV3-2) and TRBJ1-2, with D unresolved. The CDR3 length is 15 residues. Germline V gene lookup returns CDR1 LGHDT and CDR2 YNNKEL (reference sequence). V lost 1 base and J lost 4, with 13 bases in between. The CDR3 nucleotides are TGTGCCAGCAGCCAAGGAGCCCGCGGCCTCTATGGCTACACCTTC. It yields the protein CASSQGARGLYGYTF.

The V and J genes are TRBV6-5 and TRBJ1-1; TRBD1 might be the D (5 bases). Trimming pared 5 bases from V and 7 bases from J, leaving 11 bases between. CDR3 length: 12 residues. The germline CDR1 and CDR2 sequences are MNHEY and SVGAGI. The CDR3 reads CASSLTVNEAFF. The CDR3 DNA is TGTGCCAGCAGTCTGACAGTCAATGAAGCTTTCTTT.